This TCR beta chain was profiled in a study of T cells in narcolepsy. The wider study: Donors had narcolepsy type 1 or type 2, or were healthy controls.

With 6 bases clipped from V and 9 bases from J, the junction kept 14 bases outside the gene matches. CDR3 length: 15 amino acids. Germline values: CDR1 MNHNS, CDR2 SASEGT. Measured with immunoSEQ multiplex PCR; TCRdb has only the in-frame clones, and not every one. The sample lists 25,000 to 35,000 clones; around four fifths were seen once. This sequence joins TRBV6-1 and TRBJ1-5; TRBD1 matches at 7 bases. This receptor was taken from a human donor with narcolepsy. The sequenced sample was CD45RA- memory CD4+ T cells from PBMCs. Here the CDR3 DNA reads TGTGCCAGCAGCGCCAGTACAGGGGTCTTAGGGCCCCAGCATTTT. As protein: CASSASTGVLGPQHF.